This entry describes one T cell receptor (beta chain). The data were taken from a study of T cells after posttransplantation cyclophosphamide. TCRdb's copy holds only in-frame clones and misses some; the assay was immunoSEQ multiplex PCR. The repertoire holds about 21,000 clones, with nearly 99% as singletons. The germline V and J ends were trimmed by 2 bases and 1 base, with 5 bases remaining between them. The CDR3 contains 13 residues. CDR1 and CDR2 (germline): GTSNPN, SVGIG (reference sequence). The sequencing input was naive CD8+ T cells sorted from PBMCs. This TCR derives from a man in his forties or fifties in good health, CMV-negative, and a related stem cell transplant donor. This chain links TRBV30 with TRBJ1-4, with no clear D. Here the CDR3 DNA reads TGTGCCTGGAGTCTATTAACTAATGAAAAACTGTTTTTT. It specifies CAWSLLTNEKLFF.